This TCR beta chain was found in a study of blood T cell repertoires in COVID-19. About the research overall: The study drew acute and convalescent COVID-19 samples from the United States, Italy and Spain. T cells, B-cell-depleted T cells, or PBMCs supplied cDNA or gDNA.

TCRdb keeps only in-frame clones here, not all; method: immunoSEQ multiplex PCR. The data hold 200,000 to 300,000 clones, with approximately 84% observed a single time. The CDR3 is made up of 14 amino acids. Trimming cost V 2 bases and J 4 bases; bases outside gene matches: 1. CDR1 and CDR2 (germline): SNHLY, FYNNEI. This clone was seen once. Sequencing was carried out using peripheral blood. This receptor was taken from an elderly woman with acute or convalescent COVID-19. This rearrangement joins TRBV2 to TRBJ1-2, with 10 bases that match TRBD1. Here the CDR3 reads CASSERDRGYGYTF. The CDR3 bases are TGTGCCAGCAGTGAACGGGACAGGGGCTATGGCTACACCTTC.